The present T cell receptor beta chain was sequenced within a study of blood T cell repertoires in COVID-19. Study summary: Material from acute and convalescent COVID-19 was sourced from the United States, Italy and Spain. Nucleic acid was either cDNA or gDNA, and it came from T cells, B-cell-depleted T cells, or PBMCs.

The CDR3 contains 14 residues. Per germline, CDR1 MNHNS and CDR2 SASEGT. Trimming stripped 3 bases from V and 1 base from J, with 9 bases between. Original methodology: Counts of nucleated cells, estimated from reference gene primer amplification, were obtained. Assay used: immunoSEQ multiplex PCR; TCRdb lists only in-frame clones, some missing. The D gene and trimming were derived from the DNA, and the V and J assignments and clone size from that table. Of 70,000 to 95,000 clones detected, 88% appear once; the ten largest clones hold around 6.6%. The sequence was collected from a man between 70 and 80 years old with acute or convalescent COVID-19. This chain joins TRBV6-1 and TRBJ1-1; TRBD1 is a possible D gene (6 bases). The sequencing input was peripheral blood. CDR3 sequence reads: CASSEEGGNTEAFF. The CDR3 region has the DNA TGTGCCAGCAGTGAGGAAGGGGGGAACACTGAAGCTTTCTTT.